These T cell receptor beta chains were read from a single sample in a study of CD8 T cells in ankylosing spondylitis. TCRdb processed the 5' RACE reads anew with MiXCR; each CDR3 protein has one entry. The table has fewer than 350,000 distinct CDR3 sequences, around a tenth seen once. Sequences were obtained from blood, either unsorted or a sorted T cell fraction (not recorded which). The source is a female donor with ankylosing spondylitis or in good health (not recorded which). CDR3s include the opening cysteine and the closing phenylalanine or tryptophan. Each record gives: D gene, clone size, J gene, V gene, CDR3 DNA, CDR3 protein. A D gene is named only where the DNA matches it firmly. Only part of the rows carry a size: once, few, many, or a class if the clone is expanded.

NA | many | TRBJ1-3 | TRBV28 | TGTGCCAGCAGACCTGGGGGAATTGGAAACACCATATATTTT | CASRPGGIGNTIYF
TRBD1 | many | TRBJ2-1 | TRBV5-6 | TGTGCCAGCAGCTTGGGGACAGGGGGCTCCAATGAGCAGTTCTTC | CASSLGTGGSNEQFF
NA | many | TRBJ2-4 | TRBV20-1 | TGCAGTGCTAGAGATGGGAGTGGACTCAACATTCAGTACTTC | CSARDGSGLNIQYF
NA | many | TRBJ2-2 | TRBV20-1 | TGCAGTGCTATCTTACCGAACACCGGGGAGCTGTTTTTT | CSAILPNTGELFF
NA | NA | TRBJ2-2 | TRBV28 | TGTGCCACCGTGTCCGGGACTTATGGGAACACCGGGGAGCTGTTTTTT | CATVSGTYGNTGELFF
NA | NA | TRBJ2-7 | TRBV24-1 | TGTGCCACCAGTGCCGGCAGTGGGGAGCAGTACTTC | CATSAGSGEQYF
TRBD1 | NA | TRBJ2-3 | TRBV5-1 | TGCGCCAGCAGCCGCGGACAGGGGGCATCAGATACGCAGTATTTT | CASSRGQGASDTQYF
NA | few | TRBJ1-6 | TRBV7-2 | TGTGCCAGCAGCTCCGGGACATTCGGGAGTTCACCCCTCCACTTT | CASSSGTFGSSPLHF
NA | few | TRBJ2-7 | TRBV12-3/TRBV12-4 | TGTGCCAGCAGTCCCGGGGAGGAACGGGAGCAGTACTTC | CASSPGEEREQYF
NA | many | TRBJ2-3 | TRBV18 | TGTGCCAGCTCACCACCGGGTGACAGAGCTACAGATACGCAGTATTTT | CASSPPGDRATDTQYF
NA | many | TRBJ1-2 | TRBV7-8 | TGTGCCAGCAGCGAGGGTTCCAGGGTCGCTGGCTACACCTTC | CASSEGSRVAGYTF
NA | many | TRBJ2-1 | TRBV7-8 | TGTGCCAGCAGCTTGGCATGGACAGCCAATTACAATGAGCAGTTCTTC | CASSLAWTANYNEQFF
NA | many | TRBJ2-2 | TRBV10-2 | TGCGCCAGCCGGGACTCGAACACCGGGGAGCTGTTTTTT | CASRDSNTGELFF
TRBD1 | NA | TRBJ1-1 | TRBV10-2 | TGCGCCAGCACCTTAGGGACAGGGGGTACTGAAGCTTTCTTT | CASTLGTGGTEAFF
NA | few | TRBJ2-1 | TRBV7-2 | TGTGCCAGCAGCTTAGCCGGGCTAGGGAGCGATGAGCAGTTCTTC | CASSLAGLGSDEQFF
NA | NA | TRBJ2-7 | TRBV4-3 | TGCGCCAGCAGCCAACTCCACAAGACAGGTTCTTCTTACGAGCAGTACTTC | CASSQLHKTGSSYEQYF
NA | NA | TRBJ2-5 | TRBV29-1 | TGCAGCGTTGTTCTCCCCGGGAGAGAGACCCAGTACTTC | CSVVLPGRETQYF
NA | NA | TRBJ2-1 | TRBV5-1 | TGCGCCAGCAGCTCGACTGTCCTCTCCTACAATGAGCAGTTCTTC | CASSSTVLSYNEQFF
TRBD2 | NA | TRBJ2-3 | TRBV5-1 | TGCGCCAGCAGCTTTAGCGGGCCCGGACAAAGGAGCACAGATACGCAGTATTTT | CASSFSGPGQRSTDTQYF
NA | many | TRBJ2-1 | TRBV6-1 | TGTGCCAGCAGGAGGAGAGGGAGCTCCTACAATGAGCAGTTCTTC | CASRRRGSSYNEQFF
NA | many | TRBJ2-1 | TRBV12-3/TRBV12-4 | TGTGCCAGCAGTTCTTGGACAGATCGGTTCTTC | CASSSWTDRFF
NA | many | TRBJ2-6 | TRBV20-1 | TGCAGTGCTCCTGATCGCCTGGGAGTAGTGTCTGGGGCCAACGTCCTGACTTTC | CSAPDRLGVVSGANVLTF
TRBD1 | many | TRBJ1-1 | TRBV5-1 | TGCGCCAGCAGCTTGGATGGTTCTCCGGGGACAGGTGGCGAAGCTTTCTTT | CASSLDGSPGTGGEAFF
NA | many | TRBJ2-2 | TRBV10-3 | TGTGCCATCAGTGAATCGACAGCCAACACCGGGGAGCTGTTTTTT | CAISESTANTGELFF
NA | NA | TRBJ1-5 | TRBV28 | TGTGCCAGCAGGAAACAGGGAAGCAATCAGCCCCAGCATTTT | CASRKQGSNQPQHF
TRBD2 | many | TRBJ2-7 | TRBV20-1 | TGCAGTCCCCAACGAGCGGGGGAGTACGAGCAGTACTTC | CSPQRAGEYEQYF
NA | many | TRBJ2-3 | TRBV12-3/TRBV12-4 | TGTGCCAGCACCTGGGGCGCCCCGGGCACAGATACGCAGTATTTT | CASTWGAPGTDTQYF
TRBD2 | few | TRBJ2-7 | TRBV27 | TGTGCCAGCAGTCGCACCCCCAGCGGGGGCCAGGGTTATAGGGAGCAGTACTTC | CASSRTPSGGQGYREQYF
NA | many | TRBJ1-1 | TRBV6-1 | TGTGCCAGCAGACCCGGGGGCGGCACTGAAGCTTTCTTT | CASRPGGGTEAFF
TRBD1 | NA | TRBJ2-7 | TRBV28 | TGTGCCAGCAGTTTTCCGGGACAGGGCTTTTACGAGCAGTACTTC | CASSFPGQGFYEQYF
NA | NA | TRBJ2-3 | TRBV13 | TGTGCCAGCAGTTCCTTGTCCGGGTCAACCCCCGAGGATACGCAGTATTTT | CASSSLSGSTPEDTQYF
NA | many | TRBJ2-7 | TRBV7-9 | TGTGCCAGCAGCTTAACCCAGCTAGACTACGAGCAGTACTTC | CASSLTQLDYEQYF
NA | NA | TRBJ2-5 | TRBV6-6 | TGTGCCAGCACCCCTAGAGAGTCTGAGACCCAGTACTTC | CASTPRESETQYF
NA | many | TRBJ1-5 | TRBV20-1 | TGCAGTGCCAAAGAGGGAATGGGCAATCAGCCCCAGCATTTT | CSAKEGMGNQPQHF
NA | many | TRBJ1-2 | TRBV20-1 | TGCAGTGCTCCAAGAGGCACAGATGGCTACACCTTC | CSAPRGTDGYTF
TRBD2 | many | TRBJ2-5 | TRBV12-3/TRBV12-4 | TGTGCCAGCAGTGTGACTAGCGGGATAAAAGAGACCCAGTACTTC | CASSVTSGIKETQYF
TRBD2 | many | TRBJ2-7 | TRBV20-1 | TGCAGTGCTAGAGATCCGGGGACTAGCTCCTACGAGCAGTACTTC | CSARDPGTSSYEQYF
NA | many | TRBJ2-1 | TRBV5-1 | TGCGCCAGCAGCTTGCCTCCACGGAATGAGCAGTTCTTC | CASSLPPRNEQFF
TRBD1 | many | TRBJ2-1 | TRBV5-1 | TGCGCCAGCAGCTTGCCGGGACAGGGTTTCAATGAGCAGTTCTTC | CASSLPGQGFNEQFF
NA | many | TRBJ2-3 | TRBV12-3/TRBV12-4 | TGTGCCAGCAGTTTAACCTTGATGGAATCCTTTAGGGCAGATACGCAGTATTTT | CASSLTLMESFRADTQYF
NA | many | TRBJ2-4 | TRBV28 | TGTGCCAGCAGTTTAGGTCAGGTTCTAGCCAAAAACATTCAGTACTTC | CASSLGQVLAKNIQYF
NA | NA | TRBJ2-2 | TRBV6-2/TRBV6-3 | TGTGCCAGCACCCAGGGGTTTACTCGACCAACCGGGGAGCTGTTTTTT | CASTQGFTRPTGELFF
TRBD1 | many | TRBJ1-1 | TRBV5-1 | TGCGCCAGCAGCCGGGACAGGGGGCGTGACACTGAAGCTTTCTTT | CASSRDRGRDTEAFF
NA | many | TRBJ2-3 | TRBV15 | TGTGCCACCAGCAGAGGGACGGCTAGCACAGATACGCAGTATTTT | CATSRGTASTDTQYF
TRBD2 | NA | TRBJ2-1 | TRBV20-1 | TGCAGTGCTAGAGATCTACTAGCGGGAAGGGGCGAGCAGTTCTTC | CSARDLLAGRGEQFF